This passage covers 5 T cell receptor beta chains from one sample sequenced in a study of T cell responses to AZD1222 COVID-19 vaccine. The repertoire was sequenced with immunoSEQ multiplex PCR; TCRdb's copy has only in-frame clones and lacks some. The profile shows some 69,000 clones, around four fifths of them singletons. This specimen was peripheral blood, taken 28 days after the second AZD1222 dose. The receptors derive from an adult who received the AZD1222 COVID-19 vaccine.

This clone has a handful of counts. This rearrangement joins TRBV2 to TRBJ1-2; D is undetermined. The germline CDR1 and CDR2 sequences are SNHLY and FYNNEI. The germline V and J ends were trimmed by 6 bases and 8 bases, with 19 bases remaining between them. The CDR3 is 14 amino acids. DNA of the CDR3: TGTGCCAGCAGATACGACCTGTCGAGTCGGGGCTACACCTTC. Amino acid sequence: CASRYDLSSRGYTF.

This chain's CDR3 is CASSEVFGGRATDTQYF. CDR3 coding DNA: TGTGCCAGCAGTGAAGTTTTTGGCGGGAGGGCCACAGATACGCAGTATTTT. The rearrangement uses TRBV6-1 and TRBJ2-3, with 9 bases lining up with TRBD2. V shed 1 base and J 2 bases; nucleotides not matched to a gene: 7. Germline V gives CDR1 MNHNS, CDR2 SASEGT. The length of the CDR3 is 17 residues.

This chain joins TRBV2 and TRBJ2-7, with a possible D match to TRBD2 (5 bases). The CDR3 loop spans 13 amino acids. The V gene lost 10 bases and the J gene lost 3 bases, with 16 bases spanning the gap. In germline, CDR1 is SNHLY, CDR2 FYNNEI. CDR3 loop: CAILNGENYEQYF. The CDR3 DNA is TGTGCCATTCTAAACGGGGAAAACTACGAGCAGTACTTC.

The chain carries TRBV10-3 and TRBJ2-7; 10 bases line up with TRBD1. CDR1 is ENHRY, CDR2 SYGVKD, per germline. J lost 0 bases, V lost 10 bases, and 3 bases had no gene match. CDR3 length equals 13 residues. This CDR3 reads CATRTGGSYEQYF. CDR3 DNA sequence: TGTGCCACCCGGACAGGGGGCTCCTACGAGCAGTACTTC.

The rearrangement joins TRBV3-1 (or the pseudogene TRBV3-2) to TRBJ2-1; D may correspond to TRBD1 or TRBD2 (5 bases each). Germline V gene data show CDR1 as LGHDT and CDR2 as YNNKEL (reference sequence). CDR3 length: 13 amino acids. Trimming took 1 base from V and 15 from J, leaving 16 bases between them. The CDR3, as DNA: TGTGCCAGCAGCCAAGCAACCCAGGGACCGTCGTTCTTC. Translated: CASSQATQGPSFF.